The 21 T cell receptor beta chains below come from one sample, sequenced in a study of CD8 T cells in ankylosing spondylitis (dated by TCRdb to the late 2010s). The library was obtained by 5' RACE. TCRdb lists the instrument as Illumina HiSeq 2500. TCRdb took the public reads, trimmed them with fastp at Q25, ran MiXCR for clone calling and kept in-frame beta chains. Each CDR3 protein appears once, grouped with its most common genes and DNA. In this sample the table shows under 950,000 distinct CDR3 sequences, roughly 19% of which occur a single time. The ten largest make up around 19% of the sample. Broader findings and caveats from the paper: A TCR beta motif made up of roughly eight highly homologous amino acid variants appeared to be characteristic of blood from ankylosing spondylitis patients.

Antigens of these TCRs are unknown. The sample comprised blood, either unsorted or a sorted T cell fraction (not recorded which). The receptors were sampled from a male donor with ankylosing spondylitis.

This clonotype was counted ten times or more. One end of the junction does not line up with germline, which may come from a read error. The chain recombines TRBV5-1 with TRBJ2-5, with 7 positions matching TRBD2. Germline V CDR1 and CDR2: SGHRS, YFSETQ. The CDR3 totals 12 residues. The chain's CDR3 is CASNEPGGWQDF. The DNA of the CDR3 is TGCGCCAGCAACGAGCCGGGAGGCTGGCAGGACTTC.

This chain links TRBV13 with TRBJ2-7, with 9 bases aligning to TRBD2. Trimming took 3 bases from V and 0 from J; bases not matched to a gene: 6. This CDR3 is built from 16 residues. The germline V gene has CDR1 PRHDT and CDR2 FYEKMQ (reference sequence). The CDR3: CASSFSEREDSYEQYF. CDR3 in DNA: TGTGCCAGCAGCTTTTCGGAGCGGGAGGACTCCTACGAGCAGTACTTC.

This clonotype was detected a few times. The gene calls are TRBV28 and TRBJ2-7; 11 bases match TRBD1. The CDR3 consists of 18 residues. Germline trimming cut 4 bases from V and 4 bases from J; bases unmatched to any gene: 15. Per the germline V gene, CDR1 is MDHEN and CDR2 is SYDVKM. This chain's CDR3 is CASSSPGGPGTGGYEQYF. For the CDR3, the DNA is TGTGCCAGCAGTTCCCCCGGGGGGCCCGGGACAGGGGGTTACGAGCAGTACTTC.

This clonotype came up many times. The rearrangement uses TRBV12-3 or TRBV12-4 and TRBJ1-5; D remains unclear. V lost 5 bases, J lost 1 base, and 15 bases lay in between. This CDR3 comprises 16 residues. CDR3 residues: CASSGPGQGSNQPQHF. The CDR3 DNA reads as TGTGCCAGCAGTGGTCCGGGCCAAGGGAGCAATCAGCCCCAGCATTTT.

The gene calls are TRBV5-4 and TRBJ2-3, with D tentatively TRBD2 (6 bases). The V gene lost 0 bases and the J gene lost 2 bases, with 22 bases spanning the gap. The CDR3 is 19 residues long. Germline lookup yields CDR1 SGHNT and CDR2 YYREEE (reference sequence). The CDR3 DNA follows: TGTGCCAGCAGCTTGGCCGGCGGTAGCGGACTCACTTACACAGATACGCAGTATTTT. Protein sequence: CASSLAGGSGLTYTDTQYF.

J is TRBJ1-1 and V is TRBV3-1; the D gene is possibly TRBD1 (6 bases). The CDR3 sequence is 14 residues long. Germline values: CDR1 LGHDT, CDR2 YNNKEL (reference sequence). Trimming left V 4 bases short and J 5 bases short, with 14 bases between. The CDR3 here is CASSPSGVRTEAFF. The CDR3 DNA sequence: TGTGCCAGCAGCCCCTCAGGGGTAAGGACTGAAGCTTTCTTT. The variable domain in full, with the rest retrieved from reference TRBV3-1 and TRBJ1-1, is DTAVSQTPKYLVTQMGNDKSIKCEQNLGHDTMYWYKQDSKKFLKIMFSYNNKELIINETVPNRFSPKSPDKAHLNLHINSLELGDSAVYFCASSPSGVRTEAFFGQGTRLTVV.

The chain carries TRBV5-5 and TRBJ2-3; TRBD2 agrees at 16 bases. The V segment lost 3 bases and the J segment 6 bases; nucleotides outside the gene matches: 7. Germline values: CDR1 SGHKS, CDR2 YYEKEE (reference sequence). The CDR3 runs 17 residues. The CDR3 loop reads CASSSPGLAGGPDTQYF. In nucleotides, the CDR3 is TGTGCCAGCAGCTCACCGGGACTAGCGGGAGGGCCGGATACGCAGTATTTT.

Only a few counts were recorded for this clonotype. This chain connects TRBV7-2 to TRBJ2-7, with 8 bases that match TRBD2. Germline loops: CDR1 SGHTA, CDR2 FQGNSA. The CDR3 has 14 residues. J was trimmed by 6 bases and V by 2 bases; bases with no gene match: 6. This CDR3 is CASSLQLAVGEQYF. CDR3 sequence (DNA): TGTGCCAGCAGCTTACAACTAGCGGTAGGCGAGCAGTACTTC. The whole variable domain, filled in from reference TRBV7-2 and TRBJ2-7, reads GAGVSQSPSNKVTEKGKDVELRCDPISGHTALYWYRQSLGQGLEFLIYFQGNSAPDKSGLPSDRFSAERTGGSVSTLTIQRTQQEDSAVYLCASSLQLAVGEQYFGPGTRLTVT.

This clonotype was seen a few times. Here the CDR3 DNA reads TGCAGTGCCCGCGGGATGGCTTACGAGCAGTACTTC. Translated, it gives CSARGMAYEQYF. The rearrangement uses TRBV20-1 and TRBJ2-7; perhaps TRBD2 as D (6 bases). Between the trimmed V and J ends, which lost 6 bases and 4 bases, there was a span of 13 bases. The CDR3 totals 12 residues. Looked up from germline, CDR1 is DFQATT and CDR2 is SNEGSKA (reference sequence).

This clonotype has only a few counts. The chain employs TRBV6-1 and TRBJ1-1; D is possibly TRBD1 (5 bases). The CDR3 length is 15 residues. Per the germline V gene, CDR1 is MNHNS and CDR2 is SASEGT. V was cut by 7 bases and J by 1 base, with 16 bases left in between. The CDR3 region is CASKPGFPSNTEAFF. Here the CDR3 DNA reads TGTGCCAGCAAACCAGGGTTCCCATCGAACACTGAAGCTTTCTTT.

This clonotype showed up many times. The gene calls are TRBV7-3 and TRBJ1-1; 7 positions agree with TRBD1. The junction had 5 bases not matched to a gene; V was cut back by 3 bases and J by 4 bases. Per germline, CDR1 SGHTA and CDR2 FQGTGA. The CDR3 is made up of 14 amino acids. The CDR3 region is CASSLQGVGTEAFF. DNA of the CDR3: TGTGCCAGCAGCTTGCAGGGGGTGGGCACTGAAGCTTTCTTT.

CDR3 residues: CASSYSRSSTVSDNEQFF. The CDR3 DNA follows: TGTGCCAGCAGTTACTCTAGATCGTCTACCGTTTCCGACAATGAGCAGTTCTTC. The chain recombines TRBV6-5 with TRBJ2-1; D is unclear. Germline lookup yields CDR1 MNHEY and CDR2 SVGAGI. CDR3 length equals 18 residues. With 0 bases removed from V and 5 bases from J, the gap between germline ends came to 20 bases.

The V and J genes are TRBV24-1 and TRBJ2-2, with D tentatively TRBD2 (5 bases). The V end lost 4 bases, the J end lost 5 bases, and 13 bases lay between the germline ends. Germline V gene data show CDR1 as KGHDR and CDR2 as SFDVKD. The CDR3 contains 15 residues. CDR3 sequence (DNA): TGTGCCACCAGTGACCCGAACCGAGGGACCGGGGAGCTGTTTTTT. Translated, it gives CATSDPNRGTGELFF.

Only a few counts were recorded for this clonotype. The genes are TRBV2 and TRBJ1-2, with 9 bases that match TRBD1. This CDR3 comprises 13 residues. Trimming at V came to 6 bases and at J to 4 bases, leaving 3 bases not matched to a gene. CDR1 is SNHLY and CDR2 is FYNNEI in the germline V gene. CDR3 DNA: TGTGCCAGCAGCGACAGGGGGATCTATGGCTACACCTTC. Its translation is CASSDRGIYGYTF. The whole variable domain, filled in from reference TRBV2 and TRBJ1-2, reads EPEVTQTPSHQVTQMGQEVILRCVPISNHLYFYWYRQILGQKVEFLVSFYNNEISEKSEIFDDQFSVERPDGSNFTLKIRSTKLEDSAMYFCASSDRGIYGYTFGSGTRLTVV.

This clonotype was seen more than once but under ten times. The chain employs TRBV27 and TRBJ2-1; no clear D. The CDR3 covers 16 residues. Germline CDR1 is MNHEY and CDR2 is SMNVEV (reference sequence). Trimming stripped 1 base from V and 0 bases from J, with 10 bases between. The CDR3 region has the DNA TGTGCCAGCAGTTTATTTTCCCCGAGCTCCTACAATGAGCAGTTCTTC. Translating it yields CASSLFSPSSYNEQFF.

Note on this clonotype: This clone may be a read error of a much larger clone one base away. The chain uses TRBV12-3 or TRBV12-4 and TRBJ2-7; D not resolved. Trimming stripped 1 base from V and 8 bases from J, with 12 bases between. The CDR3 has 13 amino acids. The CDR3 sequence is CASSLGPGNKQYF. The CDR3 coding sequence is TGTGCCAGCAGTTTAGGACCAGGTAACAAGCAGTACTTC.

The V gene is TRBV12-3 or TRBV12-4, the J gene TRBJ1-2; unclear D gene. V was clipped by 3 bases and J by 1 base, with 6 bases between them. The CDR3 covers 13 residues. CDR3 coding DNA: TGTGCCAGCAGTTTCGCTGATAACTATGGCTACACCTTC. It yields the protein CASSFADNYGYTF.

The chain couples TRBV4-2 to TRBJ2-7; TRBD2 is a possible D gene (6 bases). V dropped 0 bases and J dropped 0 bases, with 12 bases sitting between them. Germline CDR1 reads LGHNA; CDR2 reads YNFKEQ. The CDR3 has 16 amino acids. The CDR3 DNA reads as TGTGCCAGCAGCCAAGATAGAACTAGCCTCTCCTACGAGCAGTACTTC. It yields the protein CASSQDRTSLSYEQYF.

This chain joins TRBV7-9 and TRBJ2-1; 13 bases are shared with TRBD2. This CDR3 is built from 16 residues. Germline CDR1 is SEHNR and CDR2 is FQNEAQ (reference sequence). V lost 6 bases to trimming and J lost 7 bases; unmatched junction nucleotides: 9. The chain's CDR3 is CASRTLAGGQINEQFF. In DNA form, the CDR3 reads TGTGCCAGCAGGACACTAGCGGGGGGGCAGATTAATGAGCAGTTCTTC.

J is TRBJ1-1 and V is TRBV7-9; maybe TRBD1 (6 bases). This CDR3 region has 15 residues. V was pared by 1 base and J by 1 base, with 10 bases between. CDR1 is SEHNR, CDR2 FQNEAQ, per germline (reference sequence). This CDR3 is CASSLGGGQNTEAFF. In DNA, the CDR3 is TGTGCCAGCAGCTTAGGGGGGGGACAGAACACTGAAGCTTTCTTT.

This clonotype was recorded many times. This chain joins TRBV3-1 and TRBJ2-4; D remains unclear. CDR3 length: 13 residues. Trimming cost V 4 bases and J 8 bases, with 12 bases left between them. Germline V lookup: CDR1 LGHDT, CDR2 YNNKEL (reference sequence). CDR3: CASSLSIWDIQYF. The CDR3 DNA reads as TGTGCCAGCAGCCTTTCAATCTGGGACATTCAGTACTTC.